This T cell receptor beta chain was recovered during a study of CD8+ T cells in alopecia areata. For the study at large: Treated patients were given 5 to 10 mg oral tofacitinib twice daily. Severity among treated patients was scored by the percentage of scalp area affected.

General study points: Uncertain still, given a single nonresponder, is whether baseline CD8+ expansion links to response.

Treatment meaning: oral pan-JAK inhibitor, 5-10 mg twice daily. The sequencing template was cDNA reverse transcribed from extracted RNA. Profiled with immunoSEQ multiplex PCR; TCRdb holds only in-frame clones, not every one. The data contain 180,000 or so clones, about 47% of them singletons. Concerning this clone: The antigen is unknown.

The CDR3 is 16 residues long. The V and J ends lost 0 bases and 0 bases respectively, with 13 bases between them. CDR1 is SGDLS, CDR2 YYNGEE, per germline. This chain links TRBV9 with TRBJ2-7; a weak D match, TRBD1 (5 bases). Sequenced here: CD8+ T cells sorted from blood, sampled at approximately week 51, from a patient treated with tofacitinib. The receptor comes from a human donor with alopecia areata. CDR3 in amino acids: CASSVESGIPSYEQYF. In DNA form, the CDR3 reads TGTGCCAGCAGCGTAGAATCAGGGATCCCCTCCTACGAGCAGTACTTC.